The TCR beta chain described here comes from a study of blood T cell repertoires in COVID-19. Trimming removed 5 bases from V and 5 bases from J, with 16 bases in between. Looked up from germline, CDR1 is SGHTA and CDR2 is FQGNSA. This CDR3 spans 15 amino acids. TCRdb's table, derived via immunoSEQ multiplex PCR, lists solely in-frame clones and lacks some. The sample contains around 26,000 clones, roughly 89% of which appear only once. The chain joins TRBV7-2 to TRBJ1-3; TRBD1 might be the D (6 bases). Source material: peripheral blood. The origin of this receptor is a human donor with active COVID-19. The donor label of this sample is uncertain. The DNA for the CDR3 is TGTGCCAGCAGCCTCACCCATGACAGGAGAAACACCATATATTTT. It yields the protein CASSLTHDRRNTIYF.